The clone carrying this T cell receptor (beta chain) was seen once. Its antigen is not known. A much larger clone lies one base from this, so it may be a read error. From the PCR reads, TCRdb called clonotypes with MiXCR, one entry per CDR3 protein. The table has some 590,000 distinct CDR3 sequences, 25% seen once. This sample stems from a study of molecular identifiers for immune sequencing clone quantification. Study results and caveats: Over 99% of CMV-specific effector molecules, but under 1% of naive ones, were in clones above 20 copies. The sizes of highly expanded clones could be underestimated when identical TCR molecules share a barcode. Investigators reportedly could detect spiked Jurkat TCR RNA from one cell among over 900,000 naive cells.

The receptor was derived from a human donor in good health. Some libraries in this study had Jurkat cell RNA spiked in. Sequencing was carried out using naive CD8+ T cells from blood, with Jurkat cell RNA spiked in. The subset here: FACS-sorted CD8+CD4-CCR7+CD45RA+ naive T cells.

The CDR3 sequence is CSVGDRQANQHQHF. CDR3 DNA: TGCAGCGTGGGAGACCGACAGGCCAATCAGCACCAGCATTTT. The chain uses TRBV29-1 and TRBJ1-5; D may be TRBD1 (6 bases). The CDR3 totals 14 residues. CDR1 and CDR2 from the germline V gene are SQVTM and ANQGSEA.